This T cell receptor (beta chain) was captured by sequencing in a study of early T cells in non-severe SARS-CoV-2 infection. Study context: The chains were unpaired, and the sequenced material was bulk RNA from unsorted whole blood.

MiXCR, run by TCRdb on the 5' RACE reads, gives a single entry per CDR3 protein. Of tens of thousands of distinct CDR3 sequences in the sample, 9.5% to 12% were seen once. This clonotype occurred many times. The antigen is unknown. Study-level findings and limits: Sequences matched to VDJdb favored anti-spike CD8 responses, while private and CD4 specificities were missed.

Trimming removed 6 bases at V and 8 bases at J, with 13 bases between. This CDR3 has 12 residues. Germline V gene lookup returns CDR1 MNHEY and CDR2 SVGAGI. Sequencing was carried out using whole blood. The chain employs TRBV6-5 and TRBJ1-1; unclear D gene. This receptor was taken from an adult who was a healthcare worker with PCR-confirmed SARS-CoV-2 infection or an uninfected control (not recorded which). CDR3 in DNA: TGTGCCAGCAGAGACGACACGGAAGAAGCTTTCTTT. As protein: CASRDDTEEAFF.